The 21 T cell receptor beta chains in this list originate from one sample, sequenced in a study of T cell responses to AZD1222 COVID-19 vaccine. Only in-frame clones appear in the TCRdb table, and some are missing; sequencing was by immunoSEQ multiplex PCR. The sample lists 140,000 or so clones, just over 90% occurring once. Sequenced here: peripheral blood, sampled 28 days after the second AZD1222 dose. These receptors were obtained from an adult who received the AZD1222 COVID-19 vaccine.

The chain couples TRBV5-1 to TRBJ2-1; D perhaps matches TRBD2 (6 bases). Trimming took off 6 bases at V and 0 bases at J, with 16 bases between the two ends. The CDR3 covers 16 residues. Germline V gene lookup returns CDR1 SGHRS and CDR2 YFSETQ. The CDR3 coding sequence is TGCGCCAGCACTTATGAACTAGCCTCCTCCTACAATGAGCAGTTCTTC. Encoded protein: CASTYELASSYNEQFF.

The rearrangement links TRBV2 to TRBJ1-5, with 8 bases that match TRBD1. V dropped 7 bases and J dropped 3; count of bases not matched to a gene: 5. The length of the CDR3 is 14 residues. Germline loops: CDR1 SNHLY, CDR2 FYNNEI. CDR3 nucleotide sequence: TGTGCCAGCAATGACAGGGGTACCAATCAGCCCCAGCATTTT. The encoded protein is CASNDRGTNQPQHF.

The chain is built from TRBV7-9 and TRBJ1-4; no clear D. Trimming cost V 1 base and J 8 bases, with 8 bases left between them. CDR1 SEHNR and CDR2 FQNEAQ come from the germline V gene (reference sequence). The CDR3 is 13 amino acids. DNA for the CDR3: TGTGCCAGCAGCTTAGAACAGAAAGAAAAACTGTTTTTT. It encodes CASSLEQKEKLFF. Drawing the rest from reference TRBV7-9 and TRBJ1-4, the complete variable domain is DTGVSQNPRHKITKRGQNVTFRCDPISEHNRLYWYRQTLGQGPEFLTYFQNEAQLEKSRLLSDRFSAERPKGSFSTLEIQRTEQGDSAMYLCASSLEQKEKLFFGSGTQLSVL.

This chain joins TRBV4-1 and TRBJ2-5; TRBD2 aligns across 7 bases. The CDR3 is made up of 15 amino acids. CDR1 is MGHRA, CDR2 YSYEKL, per germline. After removal of 0 bases from V and 5 bases from J, the junction contained 6 bases not matched to a gene. Here the CDR3 DNA reads TGCGCCAGCAGCCAAGATTTTCGGGGAGGGGAGACCCAGTACTTC. Its protein is CASSQDFRGGETQYF.

This chain links TRBV5-1 with TRBJ2-5; D may match TRBD1 or TRBD2 (6 bases each). V lost 0 bases and J lost 5, with 11 bases in between. The germline V gene encodes CDR1 SGHRS and CDR2 YFSETQ. CDR3 length: 14 residues. CDR3: CASSLGLGGETQYF. DNA of the CDR3: TGCGCCAGCAGCTTGGGACTGGGGGGCGAGACCCAGTACTTC.

The chain has TRBV7-3 and TRBJ2-2; a weak D match, TRBD2 (7 bases). The germline gives CDR1 SGHTA, CDR2 FQGTGA. CDR3 length: 17 residues. Trimming removed 4 bases at V and 0 bases at J, with 15 bases between. This CDR3 reads CASSSPGGGSNTGELFF. CDR3 coding DNA: TGTGCCAGCAGCTCCCCGGGGGGCGGATCGAACACCGGGGAGCTGTTTTTT.

The V and J genes are TRBV29-1 and TRBJ2-7; weak D call: TRBD2 (5 bases). The germline V gene encodes CDR1 SQVTM and CDR2 ANQGSEA. This CDR3 is built from 12 residues. V was pared by 7 bases and J by 5 bases, with 15 bases between. The chain's CDR3 is CSALGLTDEQYF. CDR3 coding DNA: TGCAGCGCCCTCGGACTGACGGACGAGCAGTACTTC.

The V call is TRBV3-1 (or the pseudogene TRBV3-2), the J call TRBJ1-3; no clear D gene. Trimming cost V 0 bases and J 3 bases, with 18 bases left between them. The CDR3 covers 18 residues. The germline V gene encodes CDR1 LGHDT and CDR2 YNNKEL (reference sequence). The CDR3 region has the DNA TGTGCCAGCAGCCAAGATTTCTTAACAGCCTTGGGTGGAAACACCATATATTTT. Protein: CASSQDFLTALGGNTIYF.

The CDR3 bases are TGTGCCAGCAGCTTAGCGCCCCCTGGCCGCGGGCAAGAGACCCAGTACTTC. Its translation is CASSLAPPGRGQETQYF. V is TRBV7-2 and J is TRBJ2-5; maybe TRBD2 (5 bases). CDR3 length equals 17 residues. Trimming took off 0 bases at V and 2 bases at J, with 16 bases between the two ends. In germline, CDR1 is SGHTA, CDR2 FQGNSA.

This clone appeared a single time. The chain couples TRBV15 to TRBJ2-5, with D possibly called TRBD1 or TRBD2 (5 bases each). The germline V and J ends were trimmed by 5 bases and 1 base, with 8 bases remaining between them. The V gene's germline CDR1 is LNHNV and CDR2 YYDKDF (reference sequence). CDR3 length equals 13 residues. The CDR3 region has the DNA TGTGCCACCAGCGGGGGATCCCAAGAGACCCAGTACTTC. Amino acids: CATSGGSQETQYF.

This chain joins TRBV30 and TRBJ1-5; 7 nucleotides match TRBD1. Germline V lookup: CDR1 GTSNPN, CDR2 SVGIG (reference sequence). J was trimmed by 5 bases and V by 2 bases; bases with no gene match: 3. CDR3 size: 13 residues. Written as DNA, the CDR3 is TGTGCCTGGAGTCCTACAGGGGATCAGCCCCAGCATTTT. It is translated as CAWSPTGDQPQHF.

This clone was detected once. V usage is TRBV5-5 and J usage is TRBJ2-7, with a weak D call TRBD1 (6 bases). Deletions cut 3 bases from V and 2 bases from J, with 12 bases between. Germline lookup yields CDR1 SGHKS and CDR2 YYEKEE (reference sequence). CDR3 size: 14 residues. The CDR3 DNA is TGTGCCAGCAGCTACAGGGATTCCGCCTACGAGCAGTACTTC. It translates to CASSYRDSAYEQYF.

The chain employs TRBV19 and TRBJ2-3; weak D call: TRBD2 (5 bases). V lost 5 bases to trimming and J lost 1 base, with 16 bases between them. CDR3 length equals 16 residues. CDR1 and CDR2 from the germline V gene are LNHDA and SQIVND (reference sequence). The CDR3 sequence is CASSPREEGGTDTQYF. The DNA for the CDR3 is TGTGCCAGTAGTCCAAGGGAAGAGGGAGGCACAGATACGCAGTATTTT.

The chain couples TRBV9 to TRBJ1-1; D is unclear. Trimming pared 0 bases from V and 6 bases from J, leaving 9 bases between. Germline V gene lookup returns CDR1 SGDLS and CDR2 YYNGEE. The CDR3 is 13 residues long. In DNA form, the CDR3 reads TGTGCCAGCAGCGTAGTGGGTGGTTCTGAAGCTTTCTTT. Amino acids: CASSVVGGSEAFF.

In DNA, the CDR3 is TGTGCCAGCAGCGGGCCCGCGGGATACTACAATGAGCAGTTCTTC. Amino acids: CASSGPAGYYNEQFF. V is TRBV9 and J is TRBJ2-1, with a tentative D call TRBD2 (6 bases). The CDR3 sequence is 15 residues long. The germline CDR1 and CDR2 sequences are SGDLS and YYNGEE. V gave up 3 bases and J gave up 3 bases, with 13 bases separating them.

The chain links TRBV9 to TRBJ2-7, with no clear D. Germline V lookup: CDR1 SGDLS, CDR2 YYNGEE. The V gene lost 4 bases and the J gene lost 2 bases, with 16 bases spanning the gap. The CDR3 runs to 15 residues. This CDR3 is CASSPSWTPAYEQYF. The CDR3 nucleotides read TGTGCCAGCAGCCCCAGTTGGACCCCAGCCTACGAGCAGTACTTC.

The chain employs TRBV7-6 and TRBJ1-5; D is unclear. CDR3 length equals 16 residues. Germline-derived CDR1 and CDR2 are SGHVS and FNYEAQ. The V and J ends lost 1 base and 5 bases respectively, with 15 bases between them. The CDR3 DNA reads as TGTGCCAGCAGCTTAGTCATTTGGCAGGTCTATCAGCCCCAGCATTTT. Its protein is CASSLVIWQVYQPQHF.

The chain is built from TRBV5-1 and TRBJ1-1; D not certain. From germline, CDR1 is SGHRS and CDR2 YFSETQ. The CDR3 length is 13 residues. Trimming took off 3 bases at V and 1 base at J, with 7 bases between the two ends. The CDR3 reads CASSSFPNTEAFF. The DNA for the CDR3 is TGCGCCAGCAGCTCCTTTCCGAACACTGAAGCTTTCTTT.

This chain uses TRBV6-5 with TRBJ1-2, with D perhaps TRBD1 (6 bases). The CDR3 covers 14 residues. Trimming stripped 7 bases from V and 2 bases from J, with 14 bases between. The germline V gene has CDR1 MNHEY and CDR2 SVGAGI. The CDR3 protein is CASTIDRKNYGYTF. DNA of the CDR3: TGTGCCAGCACCATCGACAGGAAGAACTATGGCTACACCTTC.

The chain employs TRBV5-1 and TRBJ1-4, with TRBD1 identical over 8 bases. Per germline, CDR1 SGHRS and CDR2 YFSETQ. The CDR3 extends over 15 amino acids. The trim removed 2 bases at V and 7 bases at J, leaving 7 bases unmatched. CDR3 DNA sequence: TGCGCCAGCAGCTTAACAGGGGGAGGAGGTGAAAAACTGTTTTTT. Amino acids: CASSLTGGGGEKLFF.

The rearrangement joins TRBV5-1 to TRBJ2-2, with D possibly TRBD1 on 6 matching bases. V was pared by 0 bases and J by 4 bases, with 10 bases between. CDR3 size: 15 residues. The germline CDR1 and CDR2 sequences are SGHRS and YFSETQ. CDR3 coding DNA: TGCGCCAGCAGCTTGGAACAGGGAGTCACCGGGGAGCTGTTTTTT. Amino acids: CASSLEQGVTGELFF.